This T cell receptor (beta chain) was captured in a study of T cells after yellow fever vaccination. Regarding the study as a whole: Abundant bulk-derived clonotypes could contaminate FACS-sorted repertoires. Most primary-vaccination clones reappeared after the booster (less than 98% CD4, approximately 88% CD8). Weaker, the secondary response had a peak occurring faster, on day 5 versus 15.

A single record per CDR3 protein comes from TCRdb applying MiXCR to the 5' RACE reads. The sample lists a few hundred thousand distinct CDR3 sequences, approximately 4% occurring once. CDR3 length: 14 amino acids. V lost 1 base and J lost 6; bases outside the gene matches: 5. Germline V gives CDR1 SGHKS, CDR2 YYEKEE (reference sequence). This clonotype was detected a few times. Its antigen is still unknown. The chain is built from TRBV5-5 and TRBJ2-7; TRBD1 agrees at 9 bases. The receptor was isolated from a man between 18 and 35 years old who received the YFV17D yellow fever vaccine. The sample in question was PBMCs, obtained 5 days after the yellow fever booster vaccination. The CDR3 DNA is TGTGCCAGCAGCTTGCTAACAGGGGGCCGCGAGCAGTACTTC. Translation gives CASSLLTGGREQYF.